Each of the 25 T cell receptor beta chains below was sequenced from the same sample in a study of early T cells in non-severe SARS-CoV-2 infection. TCRdb independently ran MiXCR on the 5' RACE reads; one entry per CDR3 protein. The table lists approximately 56,000 distinct CDR3 sequences, around 16% of them singletons. This specimen was whole blood, taken at baseline. The source of these receptors is an adult who was a healthcare worker with PCR-confirmed SARS-CoV-2 infection or an uninfected control (not recorded which).

The chain carries TRBV27 and TRBJ2-5; D may be TRBD1 (5 bases). V was clipped by 3 bases and J by 3 bases, with 20 bases between them. CDR1 MNHEY and CDR2 SMNVEV come from the germline V gene (reference sequence). The CDR3 spans 17 residues. The CDR3 DNA is TGTGCCAGCAGTTTTTTATGGCAGGGAAGGCCCAAAGAGACCCAGTACTTC. It yields the protein CASSFLWQGRPKETQYF.

This clonotype was seen a handful of times. The chain uses TRBV7-3 and TRBJ2-2; 10 positions agree with TRBD2. Trimming took 5 bases from V and 6 from J; bases not matched to a gene: 6. The CDR3 loop spans 15 amino acids. Germline CDR1 reads SGHTA; CDR2 reads FQGTGA. The CDR3 region is CASSPSGRASGELFF. CDR3 DNA sequence: TGTGCCAGCAGCCCAAGCGGGAGGGCCTCCGGGGAGCTGTTTTTT.

The chain employs TRBV29-1 and TRBJ2-5; the D is unclear. Germline V gene data show CDR1 as SQVTM and CDR2 as ANQGSEA. The CDR3 is 12 residues long. The V gene lost 4 bases and the J gene lost 4 bases, with 10 bases spanning the gap. The CDR3 region is CSVGGVGETQYF. In DNA, the CDR3 is TGCAGCGTTGGTGGGGTTGGAGAGACCCAGTACTTC. Using reference TRBV29-1 and TRBJ2-5 for the parts outside the CDR3, the full variable domain is SAVISQKPSRDICQRGTSLTIQCQVDSQVTMMFWYRQQPGQSLTLIATANQGSEATYESGFVIDKFPISRPNLTFSTLTVSNMSPEDSSIYLCSVGGVGETQYFGPGTRLLVL.

This clonotype occurred many times. The chain employs TRBV20-1 and TRBJ2-3; TRBD1 is a possible D gene (6 bases). V lost 3 bases and J lost 6, with 22 bases in between. Germline CDR1 DFQATT, CDR2 SNEGSKA (reference sequence). The CDR3 is 16 residues long. The CDR3 DNA reads TGCAGTGCTAGCCTGCTGGCTAGGGGGAAGAGGGATACGCAGTATTTT. Translating it yields CSASLLARGKRDTQYF.

This clonotype was detected a few times. This chain uses TRBV2 with TRBJ2-1; no firm D call. Per the germline V gene, CDR1 is SNHLY and CDR2 is FYNNEI. There are 13 residues in the CDR3. V lost 6 bases and J lost 3, with 9 bases in between. The CDR3 is CASRETNYNEQFF. In DNA, the CDR3 is TGTGCCAGCAGGGAAACGAACTACAATGAGCAGTTCTTC.

The sample holds a few counts of this clonotype. The chain employs TRBV28 and TRBJ2-7; tentatively, D is TRBD1 or TRBD2 (5 bases each). Trimming pared 5 bases from V and 0 bases from J, leaving 14 bases between. Germline assignment: CDR1 MDHEN and CDR2 SYDVKM. The CDR3 sequence is 15 residues long. The CDR3 bases are TGTGCCAGCAGTAATAGGGTGGGGGACTCCTACGAGCAGTACTTC. As protein: CASSNRVGDSYEQYF.

The rearrangement joins TRBV18 to TRBJ2-7; D not certain. Trimming left V 4 bases short and J 5 bases short, with 15 bases between. Germline-derived CDR1 and CDR2 are KGHSH and LQKENI. The CDR3 sequence is 14 residues long. The DNA for the CDR3 is TGTGCCAGCTCACTAGGACCTAGGGCGGACGAGCAGTACTTC. This translates into CASSLGPRADEQYF.

The rearrangement uses TRBV20-1 and TRBJ2-5; 9 bases fit TRBD2. The CDR3 runs to 15 residues. Trimming cost V 1 base and J 1 base; bases outside gene matches: 4. Looked up from germline, CDR1 is DFQATT and CDR2 is SNEGSKA (reference sequence). The CDR3 nucleotides are TGCAGTGCTAGAGCTAGCGGGACCCCCCAAGAGACCCAGTACTTC. This encodes CSARASGTPQETQYF.

In its sample, this clonotype was seen many times. The chain carries TRBV2 and TRBJ2-1, with D perhaps TRBD2 (5 bases). The CDR3 covers 15 residues. V lost 5 bases to trimming and J lost 7 bases, with 18 bases between them. Germline V CDR1 and CDR2: SNHLY, FYNNEI. CDR3 amino acids: CASSPKVLTGNEQFF. CDR3 DNA: TGTGCCAGCAGTCCTAAAGTCCTTACGGGAAATGAGCAGTTCTTC.

In its sample, this clonotype was seen a few times. V usage is TRBV5-1 and J usage is TRBJ2-1; 13 nucleotides match TRBD2. J lost 1 base, V lost 4 bases, and 8 bases had no gene match. The germline V gene has CDR1 SGHRS and CDR2 YFSETQ. The CDR3 is 18 amino acids. The CDR3 here is CASSPGTSGTVSYNEQFF. The CDR3 DNA is TGCGCCAGCAGCCCCGGGACTAGCGGGACGGTGTCCTACAATGAGCAGTTCTTC.

In this sample, this clonotype turned up a few times. This chain connects TRBV4-1 to TRBJ2-7; 8 bases fit TRBD2. This CDR3 region has 17 residues. The germline V gene has CDR1 MGHRA and CDR2 YSYEKL. The trim removed 0 bases at V and 2 bases at J, leaving 9 bases unmatched. The CDR3 DNA sequence: TGCGCCAGCAGCCAAGACCCGCTAGCGGGTGGGACCTACGAGCAGTACTTC. It specifies CASSQDPLAGGTYEQYF.

The chain is built from TRBV12-3 or TRBV12-4 and TRBJ2-3, with D maybe TRBD1 (5 bases). V gave up 7 bases and J gave up 2 bases, with 10 bases separating them. The CDR3 loop spans 13 amino acids. CDR3 coding DNA: TGTGCCAGCACACAGGAGTACACAGATACGCAGTATTTT. Encoded protein: CASTQEYTDTQYF.

The rearrangement links TRBV29-1 to TRBJ2-1; 9 bases line up with TRBD2. Germline values: CDR1 SQVTM, CDR2 ANQGSEA. CDR3 length equals 13 residues. Losses at the gene ends were 6 bases for V and 4 bases for J; bases not matched to a gene: 4. The CDR3: CSVRRGGYNEQFF. DNA for the CDR3: TGCAGCGTCCGGCGGGGGGGATACAATGAGCAGTTCTTC.

This clonotype was observed a handful of times. This chain connects TRBV30 to TRBJ1-1; D not certain. Germline CDR1 GTSNPN, CDR2 SVGIG (reference sequence). This CDR3 comprises 14 residues. V lost 5 bases and J lost 0, with 13 bases in between. The CDR3 sequence is CAWSSAGLNTEAFF. CDR3 nucleotides: TGTGCCTGGTCTTCGGCAGGTTTGAACACTGAAGCTTTCTTT.

This clonotype was observed a handful of times. V is TRBV20-1 and J is TRBJ1-2, with D unclear. CDR1 is DFQATT and CDR2 is SNEGSKA in the germline V gene (reference sequence). V was trimmed by 3 bases and J by 1 base, leaving 12 bases between them. The CDR3 loop spans 14 amino acids. CDR3 in DNA: TGCAGTGCTAGGGGCACGGTAATTAACTATGGCTACACCTTC. Translating gives CSARGTVINYGYTF.

This clonotype has more than one count but fewer than ten. This rearrangement joins TRBV6-6 to TRBJ1-4, with D maybe TRBD1 (5 bases). The CDR3 has 17 residues. V lost 0 bases and J lost 2, with 13 bases in between. The germline CDR1 and CDR2 sequences are MNHNY and SVGAGI (reference sequence). The CDR3, as DNA: TGTGCCAGCAGTTACTCGTTCAGGGAAGGCACTAATGAAAAACTGTTTTTT. Its protein product is CASSYSFREGTNEKLFF.

This clonotype appeared a few times. The chain combines TRBV20-1 with TRBJ2-7; 8 nucleotides match TRBD2. CDR3 length: 15 residues. V shed 1 base and J 2 bases; nucleotides not matched to a gene: 7. The V gene's germline CDR1 is DFQATT and CDR2 SNEGSKA (reference sequence). This chain's CDR3 is CSARGTSRNPYEQYF. The CDR3 DNA sequence: TGCAGTGCTAGAGGGACTAGCAGAAACCCCTACGAGCAGTACTTC.

The chain joins TRBV20-1 to TRBJ2-1; either TRBD1 or TRBD2 may supply D (5 bases each). This CDR3 is built from 15 residues. Per germline, CDR1 DFQATT and CDR2 SNEGSKA (reference sequence). Between the trimmed V and J ends, which lost 6 bases and 7 bases, there was a span of 22 bases. The CDR3 bases are TGCAGTGCCGAGGGTATCGGACACCGAGGGAATGAGCAGTTCTTC. Translating it yields CSAEGIGHRGNEQFF.

This clonotype was recorded a few times. The rearrangement joins TRBV6-9 to TRBJ1-2; D is perhaps TRBD1 (6 bases). CDR3 size: 14 residues. Trimming left V 3 bases short and J 7 bases short, with 15 bases between. The germline gives CDR1 MNHGY, CDR2 SVAAGI. CDR3 bases: TGTGCCAGCAGTTACAAACAGGGAACCCCTGGCTACACCTTC. This sequence encodes CASSYKQGTPGYTF.

The V call is TRBV18, the J call TRBJ1-5; 12 bases are shared with TRBD1. There are 15 residues in the CDR3. The germline V gene has CDR1 KGHSH and CDR2 LQKENI. V lost 3 bases, J lost 6 bases, and 3 bases stayed unmatched. CDR3 sequence: CASSPGQGASQPQHF. In nucleotides, the CDR3 is TGTGCCAGCTCACCGGGACAGGGGGCGAGTCAGCCCCAGCATTTT.

The rearrangement uses TRBV5-1 and TRBJ1-4; TRBD1 agrees at 10 bases. This CDR3 has 14 residues. CDR1 and CDR2 (germline): SGHRS, YFSETQ. With V trimmed by 3 bases and J by 5 bases, 1 base remained unmatched. The CDR3 reads CASSSDRGNEKLFF. In DNA form, the CDR3 reads TGCGCCAGCAGCTCGGACAGGGGGAATGAAAAACTGTTTTTT.

This clonotype appeared a few times. The V and J genes are TRBV5-1 and TRBJ2-1; 8 bases fit TRBD1. The germline V gene has CDR1 SGHRS and CDR2 YFSETQ. This CDR3 region has 16 residues. V dropped 1 base and J dropped 2; count of bases not matched to a gene: 5. The CDR3 region is CASSLSGQGTYNEQFF. CDR3 nucleotides: TGCGCCAGCAGCTTGAGCGGACAGGGTACCTACAATGAGCAGTTCTTC. The full variable domain, completed using reference TRBV5-1 and TRBJ2-1, is KAGVTQTPRYLIKTRGQQVTLSCSPISGHRSVSWYQQTPGQGLQFLFEYFSETQRNKGNFPGRFSGRQFSNSRSEMNVSTLELGDSALYLCASSLSGQGTYNEQFFGPGTRLTVL.

The chain uses TRBV5-1 and TRBJ2-3, with 9 bases lining up with TRBD2. Germline-derived CDR1 and CDR2 are SGHRS and YFSETQ. Losses at the gene ends were 4 bases for V and 7 bases for J; bases not matched to a gene: 10. The length of the CDR3 is 15 residues. CDR3 sequence (DNA): TGCGCCAGCAGCCTCCTAGCGGGGTCCGGGAATACGCAGTATTTT. Translating it yields CASSLLAGSGNTQYF.

There are a few counts of this clonotype. V and J are TRBV10-3 and TRBJ2-3; tentatively, D is TRBD1 (6 bases). V lost 6 bases, J lost 2 bases, and 12 bases lay in between. CDR3 length: 14 residues. CDR1 is ENHRY and CDR2 is SYGVKD in the germline V gene. CDR3 bases: TGTGCCATCAGCGGACAGATCTCCACAGATACGCAGTATTTT. Its translation: CAISGQISTDTQYF.

This clonotype has ten or more counts. V and J are TRBV5-1 and TRBJ2-7; 7 nucleotides align to TRBD2. The V and J ends lost 0 bases and 0 bases, in that order; junction bases with no gene match: 6. The length of the CDR3 is 16 residues. Germline V gene sequence: CDR1 SGHRS, CDR2 YFSETQ. The CDR3 protein is CASSLAGGMSSYEQYF. CDR3 DNA sequence: TGCGCCAGCAGCTTGGCCGGGGGGATGAGCTCCTACGAGCAGTACTTC.